The entry that follows covers one T cell receptor (beta chain) sequence. Random hexamers were used to reverse transcribe the RNA input (about 0.5 to 1 ug). A single record per CDR3 protein comes from TCRdb applying MiXCR to the immunoSEQ multiplex PCR reads. The data show about 200,000 distinct CDR3 sequences, about 95% seen once. Peripheral blood CD8+ and CD4+ T cells were profiled by TCR beta sequencing. Negative isolation was used for CD8+ and CD4+ T cells and FACS enrichment for TEMRA cells. The data originate from a study of CD8 T cells in Susac syndrome. CDR1 is SQVTM and CDR2 is ANQGSEA in the germline V gene. V lost 7 bases and J lost 5, with 11 bases in between. The CDR3 spans 11 residues.

V and J are TRBV29-1 and TRBJ1-1; D not certain. The sample was CD4+ T cells from PBMCs. This receptor was taken from a human donor in good health. Here the CDR3 DNA reads TGCAGCGCAGGTGGGCGGACTGAAGCTTTCTTT. Encoded protein: CSAGGRTEAFF. Complete variable domain (other parts from reference TRBV29-1 and TRBJ1-1): SAVISQKPSRDICQRGTSLTIQCQVDSQVTMMFWYRQQPGQSLTLIATANQGSEATYESGFVIDKFPISRPNLTFSTLTVSNMSPEDSSIYLCSAGGRTEAFFGQGTRLTVV.